The clone carrying this T cell receptor beta chain was counted between two and nine times. What it binds is not known. This specimen belongs to a study of T-cell memory formation after mild COVID-19. The length of the CDR3 is 11 residues. V was cut by 6 bases and J by 7 bases, with 9 bases left in between. Germline CDR1 and CDR2: MNHEY and SVGEGT. Study-wide points: Of the contracting clones, CD4+ ones lay mainly in CM and EM, and CD8+ ones in EMRA. Proof of SARS-CoV-2 specificity was absent for the second-wave clones that crested on day 37. The study found balanced CD4/CD8 in clones contracting day 15 to 85 and a CD4+ lean in later expanders.

From 5'RACE with constant-segment primers came TCR alpha and TCR beta cDNA libraries that carried sample barcodes and UMIs. TCRdb re-called the 5' RACE reads with MiXCR, one entry per CDR3 protein. The repertoire holds about 200,000 distinct CDR3 sequences, with about 17% as singletons. The sequencing sample was made of PBMCs or a T cell subset sorted from them (not recorded which). The chain joins TRBV6-2 or TRBV6-3 to TRBJ1-1, with D unresolved. The TCR was taken from an adult woman who had mild COVID-19 (a few samples of this study predate the infection). Cell type and time point are not known. CDR3 bases: TGTGCCAGCAGCCAAAGGGTTGAAGCTTTCTTT. Translated, it gives CASSQRVEAFF.